One TCR beta chain is described in this entry. The sample comes from a study of blood T cell repertoires in COVID-19. The wider study: COVID-19 samples collected from the United States, Italy and Spain covered acute and convalescent phases. The analysed material was cDNA or gDNA that came from T cells, B-cell-depleted T cells, or PBMCs.

This CDR3 spans 15 amino acids. V was trimmed by 8 bases and J by 1 base, leaving 15 bases between them. From germline, CDR1 is SNHLY and CDR2 FYNNEI. In the authors' methods: How many nucleated cells were present was estimated from reference gene primer amplification. Assay used: immunoSEQ multiplex PCR; TCRdb lists only in-frame clones, some missing. V and J calls and clone size are as listed in that table; D and trimming were resolved from the DNA. The sample has roughly 110,000 clones; roughly 84% are singletons. J is TRBJ1-3 and V is TRBV2; possible D gene TRBD1, 5 bases. The sequenced sample consisted of peripheral blood. The receptor was isolated from a human donor in a cohort sampled during active COVID-19. CDR3: CASGGDVISGNTIYF. CDR3 nucleotides: TGTGCCAGCGGGGGGGACGTAATATCTGGAAACACCATATATTTT.